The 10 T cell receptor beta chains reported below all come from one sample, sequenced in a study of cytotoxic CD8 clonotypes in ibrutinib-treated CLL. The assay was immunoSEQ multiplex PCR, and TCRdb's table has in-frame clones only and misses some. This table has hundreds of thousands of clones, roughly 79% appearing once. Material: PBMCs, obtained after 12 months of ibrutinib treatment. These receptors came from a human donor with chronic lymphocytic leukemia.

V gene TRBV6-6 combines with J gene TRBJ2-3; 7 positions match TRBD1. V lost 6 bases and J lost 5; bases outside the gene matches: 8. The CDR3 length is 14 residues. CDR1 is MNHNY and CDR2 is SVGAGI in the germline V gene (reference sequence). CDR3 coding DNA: TGTGCCAGCAGCCTCACACAGGGGAAAGATACGCAGTATTTT. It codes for CASSLTQGKDTQYF.

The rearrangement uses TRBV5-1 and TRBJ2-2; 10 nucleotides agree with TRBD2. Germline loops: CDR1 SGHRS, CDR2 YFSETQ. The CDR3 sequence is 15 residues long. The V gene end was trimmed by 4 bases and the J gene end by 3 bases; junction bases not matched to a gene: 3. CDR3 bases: TGCGCCAGCAGCCGGACTAGCGGAGACACCGGGGAGCTGTTTTTT. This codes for CASSRTSGDTGELFF. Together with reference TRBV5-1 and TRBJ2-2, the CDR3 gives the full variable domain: KAGVTQTPRYLIKTRGQQVTLSCSPISGHRSVSWYQQTPGQGLQFLFEYFSETQRNKGNFPGRFSGRQFSNSRSEMNVSTLELGDSALYLCASSRTSGDTGELFFGEGSRLTVL.

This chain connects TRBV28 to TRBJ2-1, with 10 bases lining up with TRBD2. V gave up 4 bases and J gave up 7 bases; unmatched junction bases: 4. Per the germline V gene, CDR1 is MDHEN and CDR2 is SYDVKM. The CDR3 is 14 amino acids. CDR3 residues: CASSSRTSGNEQFF. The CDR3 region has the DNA TGTGCCAGCAGTTCGCGGACTAGCGGTAATGAGCAGTTCTTC.

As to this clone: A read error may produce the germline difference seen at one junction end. In DNA, the CDR3 is TGTGCCAGCAGCTTGGAACTCGTTGGAGATGAGCAGTTCTTC. The encoded protein is CASSLELVGDEQFF. The chain combines TRBV5-1 with TRBJ2-1; D not resolved. The CDR3 consists of 14 residues. The germline CDR1 and CDR2 sequences are SGHRS and YFSETQ.

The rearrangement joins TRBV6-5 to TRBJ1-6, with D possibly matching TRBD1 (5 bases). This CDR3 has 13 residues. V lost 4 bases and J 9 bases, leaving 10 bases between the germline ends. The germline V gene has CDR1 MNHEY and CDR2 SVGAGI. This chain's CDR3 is CASSLIGASPLHF. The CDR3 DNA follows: TGTGCCAGCAGTTTGATAGGGGCTTCACCCCTCCACTTT.

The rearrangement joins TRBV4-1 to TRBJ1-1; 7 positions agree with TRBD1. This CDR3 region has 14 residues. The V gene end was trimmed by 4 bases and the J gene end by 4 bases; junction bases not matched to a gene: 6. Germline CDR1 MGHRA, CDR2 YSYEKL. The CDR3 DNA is TGCGCCAGCAGCCTGACAGGGTTTGGCACTGAAGCTTTCTTT. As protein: CASSLTGFGTEAFF.

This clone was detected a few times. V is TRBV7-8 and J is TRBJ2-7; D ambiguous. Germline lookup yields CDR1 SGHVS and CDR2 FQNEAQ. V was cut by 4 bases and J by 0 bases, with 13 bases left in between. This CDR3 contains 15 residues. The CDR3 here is CASSSVGSRSYEQYF. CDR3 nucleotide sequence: TGTGCCAGCAGCTCCGTCGGGTCCCGCTCCTACGAGCAGTACTTC.

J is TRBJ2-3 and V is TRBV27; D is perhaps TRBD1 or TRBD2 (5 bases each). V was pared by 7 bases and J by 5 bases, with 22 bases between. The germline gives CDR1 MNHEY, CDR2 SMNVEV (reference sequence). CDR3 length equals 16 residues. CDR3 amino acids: CASTDRDPTFVDTQYF. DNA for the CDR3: TGTGCCAGCACAGACCGGGACCCCACGTTCGTAGATACGCAGTATTTT.

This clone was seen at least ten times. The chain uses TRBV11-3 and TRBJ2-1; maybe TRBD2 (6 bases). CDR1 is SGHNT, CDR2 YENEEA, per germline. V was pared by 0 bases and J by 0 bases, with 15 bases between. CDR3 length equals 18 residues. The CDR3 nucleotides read TGTGCCAGCAGCTTAGATCAGGGAGGATCTCGCTCCTACAATGAGCAGTTCTTC. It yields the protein CASSLDQGGSRSYNEQFF.

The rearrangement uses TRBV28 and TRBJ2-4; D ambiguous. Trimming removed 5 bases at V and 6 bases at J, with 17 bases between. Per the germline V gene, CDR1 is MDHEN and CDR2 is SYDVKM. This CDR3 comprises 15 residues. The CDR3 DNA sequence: TGTGCCAGCAGTCCCGACTTGCCACCCGGAAACATTCAGTACTTC. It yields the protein CASSPDLPPGNIQYF.